A single sample is the source of the 6 T cell receptor beta chains below, sequenced in a study of monozygotic twins with cystic fibrosis (dated by TCRdb to about 2021). The library was made by the immunoSEQ multiplex PCR assay. TCRdb holds this immuneACCESS table with in-frame rearrangements only. Some clones are missing; in checked studies, unresolved V genes explain under half, and the rest has no known cause. The sample profile shows about 20,000 clones; approximately 96% of them were found once. The leading ten clones occupy 1.9% of the sample. Material for sequencing was blood. These receptors were obtained from a woman aged 25-40 years with cystic fibrosis.

The genes are TRBV6-6 and TRBJ1-5, with 10 bases aligning to TRBD1. Losses at the gene ends were 6 bases for V and 4 bases for J; bases not matched to a gene: 9. The CDR3 consists of 16 residues. Per the germline V gene, CDR1 is MNHNY and CDR2 is SVGAGI (reference sequence). CDR3 nucleotides: TGTGCCAGCAGGGGACAGGGGCCTATCGGGAATCAGCCCCAGCATTTT. Translation gives CASRGQGPIGNQPQHF.

The genes are TRBV19 and TRBJ1-1; 8 bases align to TRBD1. The trim removed 5 bases at V and 6 bases at J, leaving 8 bases unmatched. In germline, CDR1 is LNHDA, CDR2 SQIVND (reference sequence). The CDR3 contains 14 residues. The CDR3 region has the DNA TGTGCCAGTAGTCCGCTCCCAGGGGGCCCTGAAGCTTTCTTT. Amino acid sequence: CASSPLPGGPEAFF.

V is TRBV5-1 and J is TRBJ2-2; the D call may be TRBD1 or TRBD2 (5 bases each). The CDR3 is 17 residues long. The V and J ends lost 4 bases and 0 bases respectively, with 16 bases between them. Germline V lookup: CDR1 SGHRS, CDR2 YFSETQ. CDR3 protein: CASSHDRDGANTGELFF. CDR3 coding DNA: TGCGCCAGCAGCCACGACCGGGACGGCGCGAACACCGGGGAGCTGTTTTTT.

The chain uses TRBV6-5 and TRBJ2-7; D remains ambiguous. Germline V lookup: CDR1 MNHEY, CDR2 SVGAGI. V shed 6 bases and J shed 2 bases, with 17 bases lying between them. This CDR3 contains 15 residues. In nucleotides, the CDR3 is TGTGCCAGCAGCCCCCAGGTACGCAGGACCTACGAGCAGTACTTC. Translating it yields CASSPQVRRTYEQYF.

V is TRBV4-1 and J is TRBJ1-2; TRBD1 might be the D (5 bases). CDR1 MGHRA and CDR2 YSYEKL come from the germline V gene. The germline V and J ends were trimmed by 0 bases and 1 base, with 9 bases remaining between them. The CDR3 has 15 residues. CDR3 in DNA: TGCGCCAGCAGCCAAGAATGGGGGGGTAACTATGGCTACACCTTC. This codes for CASSQEWGGNYGYTF.

J is TRBJ2-7 and V is TRBV28; maybe TRBD1 (6 bases). The CDR3 runs to 12 residues. Trimming took 7 bases from V and 3 from J, leaving 10 bases between them. Per germline, CDR1 MDHEN and CDR2 SYDVKM. The chain's CDR3 is CASNSRGYEQYF. CDR3 in DNA: TGTGCCAGCAATAGCAGGGGCTACGAGCAGTACTTC. Supplemented by reference TRBV28 and TRBJ2-7, the full variable domain reads DVKVTQSSRYLVKRTGEKVFLECVQDMDHENMFWYRQDPGLGLRLIYFSYDVKMKEKGDIPEGYSVSREKKERFSLILESASTNQTSMYLCASNSRGYEQYFGPGTRLTVT.